Below, one TCR beta chain is given with its context. Its specificity is not known. V lost 4 bases to trimming and J lost 0 bases, with 14 bases between them. This CDR3 is built from 17 residues. Germline V gene data show CDR1 as SGHNT and CDR2 as YYREEE (reference sequence). Separate from the approximately 700-subject first cohort was the approximately 110-subject validation cohort, to which the donors belonged. These data are taken from a study of cytomegalovirus exposure and HLA in healthy donors. Study-wide results and limits: According to a subsequent analysis, TCR clusters from the first cohort were inclined to appear together in the 120 validation repertoires. Both high specificity and high sensitivity reportedly marked the classifier's diagnosis of cytomegalovirus status. Usually a TCR sequence was rare, but some public TCRs were found in many donors.

Clones were read by immunoSEQ multiplex PCR, and TCRdb kept only the in-frame ones, dropping some. Of approximately 160,000 clones in the sample, approximately 86% were seen once. The V and J genes are TRBV5-4 and TRBJ2-6; no definite D call. This receptor was obtained from a man aged 30 to 39 in good health and CMV-seropositive. The specimen was PBMCs. DNA of the CDR3: TGTGCCAGCAGCCTGGTTGTAGAGAGCTCTGGGGCCAACGTCCTGACTTTC. Its protein product is CASSLVVESSGANVLTF.